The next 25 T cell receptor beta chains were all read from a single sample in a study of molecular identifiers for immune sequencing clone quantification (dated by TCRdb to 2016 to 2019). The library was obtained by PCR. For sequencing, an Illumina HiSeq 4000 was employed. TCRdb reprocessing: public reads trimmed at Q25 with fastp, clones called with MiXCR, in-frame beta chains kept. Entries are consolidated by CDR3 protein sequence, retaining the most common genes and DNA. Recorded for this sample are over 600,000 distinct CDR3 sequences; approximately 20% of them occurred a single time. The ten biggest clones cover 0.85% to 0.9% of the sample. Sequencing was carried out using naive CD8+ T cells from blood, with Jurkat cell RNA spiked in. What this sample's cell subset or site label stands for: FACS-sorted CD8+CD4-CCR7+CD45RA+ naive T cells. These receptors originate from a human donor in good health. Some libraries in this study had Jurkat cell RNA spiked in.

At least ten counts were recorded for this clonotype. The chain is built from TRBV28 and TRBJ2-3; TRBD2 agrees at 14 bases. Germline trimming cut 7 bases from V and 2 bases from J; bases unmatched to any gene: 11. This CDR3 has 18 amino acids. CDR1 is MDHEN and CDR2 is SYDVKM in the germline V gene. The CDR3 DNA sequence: TGTGCCAGCAAACAGACCGGGACTAGCGGGAGCTTCACAGATACGCAGTATTTT. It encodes CASKQTGTSGSFTDTQYF. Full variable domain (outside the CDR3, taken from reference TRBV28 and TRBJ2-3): DVKVTQSSRYLVKRTGEKVFLECVQDMDHENMFWYRQDPGLGLRLIYFSYDVKMKEKGDIPEGYSVSREKKERFSLILESASTNQTSMYLCASKQTGTSGSFTDTQYFGPGTRLTVL.

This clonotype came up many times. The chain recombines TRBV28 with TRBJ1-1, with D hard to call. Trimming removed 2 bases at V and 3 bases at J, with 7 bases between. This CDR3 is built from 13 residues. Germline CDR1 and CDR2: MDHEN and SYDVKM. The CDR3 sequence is CASSLRRDTEAFF. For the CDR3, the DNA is TGTGCCAGCAGTTTACGAAGGGACACTGAAGCTTTCTTT.

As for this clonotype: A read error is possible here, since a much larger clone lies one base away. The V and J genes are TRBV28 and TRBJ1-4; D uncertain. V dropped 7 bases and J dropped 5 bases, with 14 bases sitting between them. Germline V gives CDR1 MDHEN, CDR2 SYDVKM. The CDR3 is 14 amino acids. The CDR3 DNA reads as TGTGCCAGCAATTTTTATCGGCAGAATGAAAAACTGTTTTTT. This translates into CASNFYRQNEKLFF.

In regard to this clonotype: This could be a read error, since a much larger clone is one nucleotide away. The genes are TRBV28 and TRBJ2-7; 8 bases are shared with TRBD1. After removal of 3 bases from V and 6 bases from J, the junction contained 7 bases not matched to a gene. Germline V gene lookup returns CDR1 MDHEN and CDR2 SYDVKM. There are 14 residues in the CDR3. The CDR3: CASSFRGQTCEQYF. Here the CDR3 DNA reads TGTGCCAGCAGTTTCAGGGGGCAGACCTGCGAGCAGTACTTC. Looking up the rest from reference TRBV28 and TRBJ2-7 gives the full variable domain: DVKVTQSSRYLVKRTGEKVFLECVQDMDHENMFWYRQDPGLGLRLIYFSYDVKMKEKGDIPEGYSVSREKKERFSLILESASTNQTSMYLCASSFRGQTCEQYFGPGTRLTVT.

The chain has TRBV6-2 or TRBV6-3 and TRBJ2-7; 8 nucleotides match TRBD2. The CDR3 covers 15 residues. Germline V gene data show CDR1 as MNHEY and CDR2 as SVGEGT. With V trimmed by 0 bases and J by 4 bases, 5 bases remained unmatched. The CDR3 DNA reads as TGTGCCAGCAGTTACTCTTGGCGGGGGGATTACGAGCAGTACTTC. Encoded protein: CASSYSWRGDYEQYF.

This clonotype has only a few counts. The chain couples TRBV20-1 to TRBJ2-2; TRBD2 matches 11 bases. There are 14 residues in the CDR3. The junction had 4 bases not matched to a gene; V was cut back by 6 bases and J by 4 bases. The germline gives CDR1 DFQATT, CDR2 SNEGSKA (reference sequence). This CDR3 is CSARLAGSTGELFF. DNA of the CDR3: TGCAGTGCAAGACTAGCGGGATCCACCGGGGAGCTGTTTTTT.

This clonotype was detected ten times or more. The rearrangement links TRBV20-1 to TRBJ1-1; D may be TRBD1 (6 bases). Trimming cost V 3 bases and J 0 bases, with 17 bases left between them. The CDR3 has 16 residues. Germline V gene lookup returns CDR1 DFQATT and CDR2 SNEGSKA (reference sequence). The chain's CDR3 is CSASRRGRTVNTEAFF. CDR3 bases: TGCAGTGCTAGTAGGCGGGGTAGGACAGTGAACACTGAAGCTTTCTTT.

This CDR3 reads CAWSVAAGGPGETQYF. The DNA for the CDR3 is TGTGCCTGGAGTGTAGCCGCGGGAGGGCCAGGAGAGACCCAGTACTTC. V is TRBV30 and J is TRBJ2-5; 9 bases fit TRBD2. Germline V gene data show CDR1 as GTSNPN and CDR2 as SVGIG (reference sequence). The CDR3 runs 16 residues. V dropped 0 bases and J dropped 4; count of bases not matched to a gene: 9.

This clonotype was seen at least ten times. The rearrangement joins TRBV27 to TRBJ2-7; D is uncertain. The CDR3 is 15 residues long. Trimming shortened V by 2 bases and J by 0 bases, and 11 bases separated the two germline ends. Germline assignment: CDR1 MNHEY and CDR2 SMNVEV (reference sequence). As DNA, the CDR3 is TGTGCCAGCAGTTTAGTGGCGGCTAGCTCCTACGAGCAGTACTTC. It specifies CASSLVAASSYEQYF.

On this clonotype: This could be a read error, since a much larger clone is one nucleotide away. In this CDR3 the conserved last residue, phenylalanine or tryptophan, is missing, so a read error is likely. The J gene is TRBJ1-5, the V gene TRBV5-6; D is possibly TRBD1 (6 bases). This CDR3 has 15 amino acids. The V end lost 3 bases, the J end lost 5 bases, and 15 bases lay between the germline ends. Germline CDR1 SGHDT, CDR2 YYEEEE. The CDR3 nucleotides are TGTGCCAGCAGCTGGGGGGCTAGGACGGATCAGCCCCAGCATTCT. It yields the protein CASSWGARTDQPQHS.

This chain's CDR3 is CASSLYPPGVAYNEQFF. CDR3 DNA sequence: TGTGCCAGCAGCTTATACCCCCCGGGAGTGGCCTACAATGAGCAGTTCTTC. This chain connects TRBV13 to TRBJ2-1; D might be TRBD2 (6 bases). The CDR3 totals 17 residues. Germline lookup yields CDR1 PRHDT and CDR2 FYEKMQ (reference sequence). With 2 bases removed from V and 2 bases from J, the gap between germline ends came to 16 bases.

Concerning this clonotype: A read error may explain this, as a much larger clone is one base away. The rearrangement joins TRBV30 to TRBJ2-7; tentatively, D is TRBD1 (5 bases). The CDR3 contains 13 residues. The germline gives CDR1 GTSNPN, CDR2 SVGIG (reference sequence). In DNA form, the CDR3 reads TGTGCCTGGAATTGGGGCAGCTCCAACGAGCAGTACTTC. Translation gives CAWNWGSSNEQYF.

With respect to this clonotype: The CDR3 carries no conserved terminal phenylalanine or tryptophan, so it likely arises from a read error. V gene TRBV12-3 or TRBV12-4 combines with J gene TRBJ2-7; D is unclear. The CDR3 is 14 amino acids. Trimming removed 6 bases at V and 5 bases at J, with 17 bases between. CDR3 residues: CASSPLSLVDEQYS. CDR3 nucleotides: TGTGCCAGCAGCCCCTTGTCCCTCGTGGACGAGCAGTACTCC.

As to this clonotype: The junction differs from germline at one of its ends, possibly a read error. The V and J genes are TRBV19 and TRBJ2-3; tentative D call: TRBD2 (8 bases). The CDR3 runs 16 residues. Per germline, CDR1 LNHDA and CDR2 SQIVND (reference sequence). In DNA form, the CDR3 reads TGTGTCAGTACCCTAAGCGGGGGACAGATCGCAGATACGCAGTATTTT. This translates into CVSTLSGGQIADTQYF.

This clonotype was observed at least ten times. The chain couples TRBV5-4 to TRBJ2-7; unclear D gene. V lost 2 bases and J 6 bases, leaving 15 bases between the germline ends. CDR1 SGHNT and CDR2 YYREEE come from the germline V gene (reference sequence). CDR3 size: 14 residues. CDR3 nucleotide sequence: TGTGCCAGCAGCTTAGCCGACCATACGATCGAGCAGTACTTC. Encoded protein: CASSLADHTIEQYF. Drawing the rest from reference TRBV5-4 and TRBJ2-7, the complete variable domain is ETGVTQSPTHLIKTRGQQVTLRCSSQSGHNTVSWYQQALGQGPQFIFQYYREEENGRGNFPPRFSGLQFPNYSSELNVNALELDDSALYLCASSLADHTIEQYFGPGTRLTVT.

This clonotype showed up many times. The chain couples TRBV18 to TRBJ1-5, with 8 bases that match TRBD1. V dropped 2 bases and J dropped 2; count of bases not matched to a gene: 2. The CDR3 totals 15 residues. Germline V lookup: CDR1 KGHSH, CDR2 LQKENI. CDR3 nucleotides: TGTGCCAGCTCACCAACGGGACAGGGCAATCAGCCCCAGCATTTT. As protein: CASSPTGQGNQPQHF.

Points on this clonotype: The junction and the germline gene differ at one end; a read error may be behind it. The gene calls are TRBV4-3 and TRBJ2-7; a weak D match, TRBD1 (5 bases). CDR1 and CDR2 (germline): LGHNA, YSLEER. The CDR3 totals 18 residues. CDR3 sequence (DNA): TGCGCCAGCAGCCAAGATAGATCCCTCCCAGGGCGTCCCTACAAGCAGTACTTC. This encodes CASSQDRSLPGRPYKQYF.

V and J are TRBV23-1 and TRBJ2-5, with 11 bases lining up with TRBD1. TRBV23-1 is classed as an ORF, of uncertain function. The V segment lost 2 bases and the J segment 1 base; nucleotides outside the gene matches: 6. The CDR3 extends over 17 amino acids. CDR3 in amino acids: CASSQGPDRGPQETQYF. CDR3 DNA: TGCGCCAGCAGTCAAGGACCGGACAGGGGGCCCCAAGAGACCCAGTACTTC.

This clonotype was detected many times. DNA for the CDR3: TGTGCCAGCAGCGTAGCTAGGGCGGGCACTGAAGCTTTCTTT. Amino acid sequence: CASSVARAGTEAFF. The J gene is TRBJ1-1, the V gene TRBV9; D remains unclear. The germline CDR1 and CDR2 sequences are SGDLS and YYNGEE. Trimming took 0 bases from V and 4 from J, leaving 10 bases between them. This CDR3 has 14 residues.

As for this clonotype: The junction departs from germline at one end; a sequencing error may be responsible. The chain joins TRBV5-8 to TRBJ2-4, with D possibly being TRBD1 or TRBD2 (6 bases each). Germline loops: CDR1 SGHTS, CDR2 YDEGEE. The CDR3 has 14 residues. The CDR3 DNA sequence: TGTACCAGCTCCCAGACTGGGGGGCAGAACACCTTGTACTTT. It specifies CTSSQTGGQNTLYF.

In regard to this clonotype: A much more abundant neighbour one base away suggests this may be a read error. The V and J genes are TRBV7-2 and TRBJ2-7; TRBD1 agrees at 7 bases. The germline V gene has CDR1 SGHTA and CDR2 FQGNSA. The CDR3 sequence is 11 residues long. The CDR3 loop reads CSATRGTLQYF. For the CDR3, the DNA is TGTTCCGCCACCAGGGGGACGCTCCAGTACTTC. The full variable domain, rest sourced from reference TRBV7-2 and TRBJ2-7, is GAGVSQSPSNKVTEKGKDVELRCDPISGHTALYWYRQSLGQGLEFLIYFQGNSAPDKSGLPSDRFSAERTGGSVSTLTIQRTQQEDSAVYLCSATRGTLQYFGPGTRLTVT.

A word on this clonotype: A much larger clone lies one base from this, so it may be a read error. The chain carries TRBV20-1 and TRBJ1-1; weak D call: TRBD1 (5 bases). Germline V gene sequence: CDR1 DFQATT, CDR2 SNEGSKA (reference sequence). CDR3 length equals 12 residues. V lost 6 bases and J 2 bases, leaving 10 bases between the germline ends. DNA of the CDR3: TGCAGTGCCCCGGGACCCAACACTGAAGCTTTCTTT. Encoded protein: CSAPGPNTEAFF.

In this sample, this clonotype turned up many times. CDR3: CASSPWTSGISGELFF. CDR3 bases: TGCGCCAGCAGCCCGTGGACTAGCGGGATCTCCGGGGAGCTGTTTTTT. The chain uses TRBV4-3 and TRBJ2-2, with 12 bases fitting TRBD2. J was trimmed by 6 bases and V by 4 bases; bases with no gene match: 6. Germline V CDR1 and CDR2: LGHNA, YSLEER. The CDR3 totals 16 residues.

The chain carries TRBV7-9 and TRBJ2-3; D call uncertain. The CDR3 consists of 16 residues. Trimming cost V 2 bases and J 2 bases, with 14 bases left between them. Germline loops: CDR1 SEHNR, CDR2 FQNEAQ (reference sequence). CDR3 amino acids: CASSLPERVDTDTQYF. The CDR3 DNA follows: TGTGCCAGCAGCTTACCCGAAAGGGTCGACACAGATACGCAGTATTTT.

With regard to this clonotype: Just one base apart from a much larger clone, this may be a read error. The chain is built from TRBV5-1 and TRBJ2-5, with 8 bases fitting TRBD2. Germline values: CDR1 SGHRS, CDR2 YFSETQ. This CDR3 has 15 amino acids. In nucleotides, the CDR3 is TGCGCCAGCACAGAGCGGGGGCGACTCCAAGAGGCCCAGTACTTC. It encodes CASTERGRLQEAQYF. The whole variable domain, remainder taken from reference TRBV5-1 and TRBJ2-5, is KAGVTQTPRYLIKTRGQQVTLSCSPISGHRSVSWYQQTPGQGLQFLFEYFSETQRNKGNFPGRFSGRQFSNSRSEMNVSTLELGDSALYLCASTERGRLQEAQYFGPGTRLLVL.